Sequencing of this TCR beta chain was carried out in a study of CD8 T cells in Susac syndrome. Germline loops: CDR1 SGHTA, CDR2 FQGNSA. V shed 4 bases and J shed 1 base, with 9 bases lying between them. The CDR3 totals 14 residues. This clonotype appeared once. With random hexamers, about 0.5 to 1 ug RNA was reverse transcribed. Via MiXCR, TCRdb re-called the immunoSEQ multiplex PCR reads, giving one row per CDR3 protein. The sample has 150,000 to 200,000 distinct CDR3 sequences; approximately 94% are singletons. Controls were age- and sex-matched healthy donors. Negative isolation was used for CD8+ and CD4+ T cells, and FACS enrichment was applied to TEMRA cells.

Material for sequencing was CD4+ T cells from PBMCs. This clonotype was sampled from a human donor in good health. The V call is TRBV7-2, the J call TRBJ2-3; D is uncertain. CDR3 DNA: TGTGCCAGCAGCTACATCCTAGGCACAGATACGCAGTATTTT. Translating it yields CASSYILGTDTQYF.